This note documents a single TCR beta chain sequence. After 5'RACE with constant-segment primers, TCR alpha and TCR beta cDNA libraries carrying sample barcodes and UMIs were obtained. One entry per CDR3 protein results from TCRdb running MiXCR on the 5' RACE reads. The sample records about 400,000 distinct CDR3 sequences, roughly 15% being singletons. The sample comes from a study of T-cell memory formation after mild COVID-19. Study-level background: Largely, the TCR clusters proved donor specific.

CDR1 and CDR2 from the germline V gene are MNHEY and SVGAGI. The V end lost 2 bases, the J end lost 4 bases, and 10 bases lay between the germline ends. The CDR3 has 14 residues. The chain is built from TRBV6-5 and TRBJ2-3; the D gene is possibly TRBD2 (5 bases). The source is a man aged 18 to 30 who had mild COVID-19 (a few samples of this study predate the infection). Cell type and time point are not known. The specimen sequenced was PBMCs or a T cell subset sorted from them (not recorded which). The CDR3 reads CASSYATSADTQYF. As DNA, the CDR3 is TGTGCCAGCAGTTACGCAACTAGTGCAGATACGCAGTATTTT.